The 20 T cell receptor beta chains below come from one sample, sequenced in a study of blood T cell repertoires in COVID-19. Sequencing used immunoSEQ multiplex PCR; TCRdb keeps in-frame clones, though not all of them. The repertoire includes 300,000 to 350,000 clones, 75% to 95% of them detected once, and around 6.8% sits in the top ten. The sample consisted of peripheral blood. The receptors shown here come from a woman aged 25 to 45 with COVID-19, enrolled during active disease.

This chain links TRBV28 with TRBJ2-3, with 7 bases aligning to TRBD2. This CDR3 comprises 12 residues. Germline V gene sequence: CDR1 MDHEN, CDR2 SYDVKM. In nucleotides, the CDR3 is TGTGGAAGCGGGGCAAGCACAGATACGCAGTATTTT. Translation: CGSGASTDTQYF.

The rearrangement joins TRBV10-1 to TRBJ1-1; D is perhaps TRBD1 (6 bases). CDR1 is WNHNN and CDR2 is SYGVQD in the germline V gene (reference sequence). The CDR3 totals 11 residues. V gave up 6 bases and J gave up 7 bases, with 9 bases separating them. The DNA for the CDR3 is TGCGCCAGCAGATTACAGGGTGAAGCTTTCTTT. Amino acids: CASRLQGEAFF.

The genes are TRBV4-1 and TRBJ1-2; D ambiguous. The ends were cut back, 4 bases at V and 2 bases at J, with 14 bases in the middle. This CDR3 region has 15 residues. Germline lookup yields CDR1 MGHRA and CDR2 YSYEKL. The CDR3 DNA follows: TGCGCCAGCAGCCCTACGTTAACAGTCAACTATGGCTACACCTTC. It codes for CASSPTLTVNYGYTF.

The V and J genes are TRBV9 and TRBJ2-5; TRBD2 might be the D (5 bases). The V and J ends lost 4 bases and 4 bases respectively, with 11 bases between them. The CDR3 runs to 13 residues. Germline CDR1 is SGDLS and CDR2 is YYNGEE. CDR3: CASSQDWRETQYF. DNA of the CDR3: TGTGCCAGCAGCCAGGACTGGAGAGAGACCCAGTACTTC.

This clone occurred once. The V and J genes are TRBV4-1 and TRBJ2-3; tentative D call: TRBD2 (5 bases). The CDR3 length is 12 residues. Germline assignment: CDR1 MGHRA and CDR2 YSYEKL. Trimming stripped 10 bases from V and 8 bases from J, with 16 bases between. The CDR3 loop is CATRGALGTQYF. CDR3 nucleotide sequence: TGCGCCACCCGGGGAGCTTTGGGTACGCAGTATTTT.

The chain recombines TRBV5-4 with TRBJ2-2; the D gene is possibly TRBD1 (7 bases). This CDR3 spans 15 amino acids. Germline CDR1 and CDR2: SGHNT and YYREEE (reference sequence). V dropped 3 bases and J dropped 5 bases, with 14 bases sitting between them. As DNA, the CDR3 is TGTGCCAGCAGCTACGCAGGGGGGTCGACCGGGGAGCTGTTTTTT. This translates into CASSYAGGSTGELFF.

V gene TRBV30 combines with J gene TRBJ1-5; D perhaps matches TRBD1 (5 bases). V was shortened by 3 bases and J by 4 bases, with 13 bases between the two germline ends. The CDR3 runs to 14 residues. Germline lookup yields CDR1 GTSNPN and CDR2 SVGIG (reference sequence). Here the CDR3 reads CAWSYRFGNQPQHF. The CDR3 region has the DNA TGTGCCTGGAGCTACAGGTTTGGAAATCAGCCCCAGCATTTT.

The chain is built from TRBV6-1 and TRBJ1-5; 8 bases fit TRBD1. CDR1 and CDR2 from the germline V gene are MNHNS and SASEGT. V was pared by 4 bases and J by 5 bases, with 19 bases of the junction left unmatched. The CDR3 is 19 residues long. The CDR3, as DNA: TGTGCCAGCAGTGGGCCGGGACAGGCTTTCAACGGACCAGATCAGCCCCAGCATTTT. Protein product: CASSGPGQAFNGPDQPQHF.

The chain couples TRBV19 to TRBJ2-7; D is possibly TRBD1 (6 bases). V lost 8 bases to trimming and J lost 5 bases, with 13 bases between them. Germline loops: CDR1 LNHDA, CDR2 SQIVND (reference sequence). The CDR3 spans 12 residues. CDR3 bases: TGTGCCAGTCGAGGGGGTTTCGACGAGCAGTACTTC. It specifies CASRGGFDEQYF. Combining the CDR3 with reference TRBV19 and TRBJ2-7 gives the whole variable domain DGGITQSPKYLFRKEGQNVTLSCEQNLNHDAMYWYRQDPGQGLRLIYYSQIVNDFQKGDIAEGYSVSREKKESFPLTVTSAQKNPTAFYLCASRGGFDEQYFGPGTRLTVT.

This chain links TRBV5-5 with TRBJ1-1; D perhaps matches TRBD1 (6 bases). This CDR3 spans 16 amino acids. V lost 4 bases and J lost 4, with 20 bases in between. From germline, CDR1 is SGHKS and CDR2 YYEKEE (reference sequence). The CDR3 DNA sequence: TGTGCCAGCAGCCCACCAATCACAGGGTTGCGCACTGAAGCTTTCTTT. It specifies CASSPPITGLRTEAFF.

This clone has a single count. The rearrangement joins TRBV12-3 or TRBV12-4 to TRBJ1-2; weak D call: TRBD1 (5 bases). The CDR3 runs to 13 residues. Trimming removed 4 bases from V and 6 bases from J, with 12 bases in between. The CDR3 DNA reads as TGTGCCAGCAGTTGGGGCCCGGACAATGGCTACACCTTC. This sequence encodes CASSWGPDNGYTF.

The chain employs TRBV27 and TRBJ2-6, with D possibly being TRBD1 (5 bases). V lost 4 bases and J 3 bases, leaving 31 bases between the germline ends. The CDR3 length is 22 residues. CDR1 is MNHEY and CDR2 is SMNVEV in the germline V gene (reference sequence). In DNA, the CDR3 is TGTGCCAGCAGTTCCTACGGTCCCAGTAGGACACCCGCCGGAAGTGGGGCCAACGTCCTGACTTTC. This gives the protein CASSSYGPSRTPAGSGANVLTF.

The V gene is TRBV6-5, the J gene TRBJ2-5, with TRBD1 matching 9 bases. Germline V CDR1 and CDR2: MNHEY, SVGAGI. The CDR3 extends over 14 amino acids. Trimming took 2 bases from V and 3 from J; bases not matched to a gene: 1. CDR3 in amino acids: CASSYRTGEETQYF. The CDR3 coding sequence is TGTGCCAGCAGTTACCGGACAGGGGAAGAGACCCAGTACTTC.

This clone was counted a few times. The chain carries TRBV10-2 and TRBJ2-5; 8 bases map to TRBD1. Germline assignment: CDR1 WSHSY and CDR2 SAAADI. The length of the CDR3 is 16 residues. V was pared by 4 bases and J by 4 bases, with 11 bases of the junction left unmatched. The CDR3 is CASSVRTGGSRETQYF. The CDR3 DNA is TGCGCCAGCAGTGTAAGAACAGGGGGAAGCAGAGAGACCCAGTACTTC.

This sequence joins TRBV19 and TRBJ2-2; 8 positions agree with TRBD2. The CDR3 is 15 amino acids. The junction had 4 bases not matched to a gene; V was cut back by 5 bases and J by 2 bases. Germline values: CDR1 LNHDA, CDR2 SQIVND (reference sequence). The CDR3, as DNA: TGTGCCAGTAGTTTGACTAGCGCTAACACCGGGGAGCTGTTTTTT. It yields the protein CASSLTSANTGELFF.

The chain links TRBV28 to TRBJ1-1; D is perhaps TRBD1 (5 bases). CDR1 and CDR2 (germline): MDHEN, SYDVKM. Trimming left V 5 bases short and J 5 bases short, with 15 bases between. This CDR3 region has 14 residues. CDR3 residues: CASSLGASTTEAFF. CDR3 DNA: TGTGCCAGCAGTCTAGGGGCCTCGACGACTGAAGCTTTCTTT.

This rearrangement joins TRBV19 to TRBJ2-3, with TRBD2 matching 8 bases. The CDR3 loop spans 15 amino acids. After removal of 3 bases from V and 0 bases from J, the junction contained 2 bases not matched to a gene. CDR1 is LNHDA, CDR2 SQIVND, per germline (reference sequence). As DNA, the CDR3 is TGTGCCAGTAGTATGCCTAGCGGGAGCACAGATACGCAGTATTTT. Its protein is CASSMPSGSTDTQYF.

The V call is TRBV12-3 or TRBV12-4, the J call TRBJ2-1, with D hard to call. Between the trimmed V and J ends, which lost 4 bases and 6 bases, there was a span of 4 bases. This CDR3 comprises 11 residues. CDR3 region: CASSSRNEQFF. The CDR3 DNA reads TGTGCCAGCAGTTCCCGCAATGAGCAGTTCTTC.

The CDR3 DNA sequence: TGTGCCAGCAGTTTCTCCAGGGGGACTGAAGCTTTCTTT. Translation: CASSFSRGTEAFF. The chain has TRBV27 and TRBJ1-1; 7 nucleotides line up with TRBD1. The germline gives CDR1 MNHEY, CDR2 SMNVEV (reference sequence). This CDR3 has 13 amino acids. After removal of 3 bases from V and 5 bases from J, the junction contained 3 bases not matched to a gene.

The CDR3 DNA is TGTGCCAGCAGCTTACCGACAGTAGCGGGGAACACTGAAGCTTTCTTT. Translated: CASSLPTVAGNTEAFF. This chain links TRBV11-2 with TRBJ1-1; D possibly corresponds to TRBD1 (5 bases). CDR3 length: 16 amino acids. Trimming cost V 2 bases and J 1 base, with 14 bases left between them. Germline V gene data show CDR1 as SGHAT and CDR2 as FQNNGV.